The present TCR beta chain was sequenced within a study of T cell responses to AZD1222 COVID-19 vaccine. Study details: Pooling covered second doses at about 4 or about 12 weeks. Regarding the study as a whole: Researchers took repertoire samples only after the peak T cell response had come. Spike-specific TCR breadth and depth went up after people got two AZD1222 doses. Nearly half of spike-specific TCRs reportedly go after variant regions that carry no mutations.

The method was immunoSEQ multiplex PCR; TCRdb's version includes in-frame clones alone and lacks a portion of them. The sample records some 130,000 clones, less than 95% being singletons. As to this clone: The antigen is not known.

The sequencing here drew on peripheral blood, taken on day 0 of AZD1222 vaccination. This sequence was found in an adult in good health.

In nucleotides, the CDR3 is TGTGCCAGCAGCTTAGAGGCACACTCTGAAAAACTGTTTTTT. Amino acids: CASSLEAHSEKLFF. The chain combines TRBV11-3 with TRBJ1-4; D call uncertain. The germline V and J ends were trimmed by 0 bases and 7 bases, with 9 bases remaining between them. The CDR3 consists of 14 residues. The germline CDR1 and CDR2 sequences are SGHNT and YENEEA.